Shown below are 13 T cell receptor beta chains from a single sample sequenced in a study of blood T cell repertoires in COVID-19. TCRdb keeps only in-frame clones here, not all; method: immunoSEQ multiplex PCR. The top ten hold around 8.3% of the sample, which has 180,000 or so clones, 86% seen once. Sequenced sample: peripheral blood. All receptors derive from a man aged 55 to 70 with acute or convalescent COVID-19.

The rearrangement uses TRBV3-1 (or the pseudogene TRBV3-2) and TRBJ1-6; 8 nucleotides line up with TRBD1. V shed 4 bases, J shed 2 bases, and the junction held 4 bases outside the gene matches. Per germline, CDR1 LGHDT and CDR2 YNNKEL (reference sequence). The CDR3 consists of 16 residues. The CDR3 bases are TGTGCCAGCAGCCCCGGACAGGGAGCCTATAATTCACCCCTCCACTTT. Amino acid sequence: CASSPGQGAYNSPLHF.

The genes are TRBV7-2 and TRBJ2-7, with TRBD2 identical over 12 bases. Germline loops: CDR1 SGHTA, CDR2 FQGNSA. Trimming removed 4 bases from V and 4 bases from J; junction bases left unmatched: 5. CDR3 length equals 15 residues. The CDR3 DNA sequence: TGTGCCAGCAGCTCCTTAGGACTAGCGGGATACGAGCAGTACTTC. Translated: CASSSLGLAGYEQYF.

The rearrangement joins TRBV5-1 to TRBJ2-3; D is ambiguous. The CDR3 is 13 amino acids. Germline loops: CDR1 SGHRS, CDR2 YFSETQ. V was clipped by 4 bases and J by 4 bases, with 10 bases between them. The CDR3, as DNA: TGCGCCAGCAGCCACGACTCCTCAGATACGCAGTATTTT. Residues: CASSHDSSDTQYF. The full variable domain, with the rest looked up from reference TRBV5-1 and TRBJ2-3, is KAGVTQTPRYLIKTRGQQVTLSCSPISGHRSVSWYQQTPGQGLQFLFEYFSETQRNKGNFPGRFSGRQFSNSRSEMNVSTLELGDSALYLCASSHDSSDTQYFGPGTRLTVL.

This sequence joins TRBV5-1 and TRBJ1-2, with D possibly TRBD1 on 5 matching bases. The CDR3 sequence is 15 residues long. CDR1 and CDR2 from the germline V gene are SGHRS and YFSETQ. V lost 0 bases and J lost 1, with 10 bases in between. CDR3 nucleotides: TGCGCCAGCAGCTTGGCGGCAGGGTTTAACTATGGCTACACCTTC. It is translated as CASSLAAGFNYGYTF.

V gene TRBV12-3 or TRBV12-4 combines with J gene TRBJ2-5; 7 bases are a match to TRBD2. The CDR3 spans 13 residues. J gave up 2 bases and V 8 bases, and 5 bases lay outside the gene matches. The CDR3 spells CASRGSGQETQYF. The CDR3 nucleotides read TGTGCCAGCCGGGGTAGCGGGCAAGAGACCCAGTACTTC.

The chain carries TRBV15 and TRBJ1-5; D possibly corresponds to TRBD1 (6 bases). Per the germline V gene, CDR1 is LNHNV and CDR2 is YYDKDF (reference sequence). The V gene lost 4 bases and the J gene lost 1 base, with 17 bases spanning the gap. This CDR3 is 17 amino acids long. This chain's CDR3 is CATSTGGAYLSNQPQHF. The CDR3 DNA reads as TGTGCCACCAGCACGGGGGGGGCATATCTCAGCAATCAGCCCCAGCATTTT.

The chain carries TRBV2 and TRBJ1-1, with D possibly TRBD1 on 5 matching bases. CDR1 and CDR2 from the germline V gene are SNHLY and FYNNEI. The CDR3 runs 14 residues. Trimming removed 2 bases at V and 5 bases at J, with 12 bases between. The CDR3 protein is CASSEHGGETEAFF. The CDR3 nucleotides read TGTGCCAGCAGTGAACATGGGGGGGAAACTGAAGCTTTCTTT.

This CDR3 reads CASSLLLSNQPQHF. The CDR3 DNA is TGTGCCAGCAGTTTGTTACTCAGCAATCAGCCCCAGCATTTT. This chain connects TRBV28 to TRBJ1-5; D gene unclear. This CDR3 is 14 amino acids long. V was clipped by 3 bases and J by 1 base, with 7 bases between them. The germline gives CDR1 MDHEN, CDR2 SYDVKM.

CDR3 region: CSASTDRDSYEQYF. CDR3 in DNA: TGCAGTGCTAGTACGGACAGGGATTCCTACGAGCAGTACTTC. The chain uses TRBV20-1 and TRBJ2-7, with 8 positions matching TRBD1. J was trimmed by 1 base and V by 3 bases; bases with no gene match: 5. CDR3 length equals 14 residues. CDR1 is DFQATT and CDR2 is SNEGSKA in the germline V gene (reference sequence).

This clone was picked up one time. The CDR3 is CSVEASLAGAGETQYF. The CDR3 coding sequence is TGCAGCGTTGAAGCGTCACTAGCGGGGGCTGGAGAGACCCAGTACTTC. The chain joins TRBV29-1 to TRBJ2-5; 11 nucleotides agree with TRBD2. This CDR3 comprises 16 residues. Looked up from germline, CDR1 is SQVTM and CDR2 is ANQGSEA. The trim removed 1 base at V and 4 bases at J, leaving 8 bases unmatched. Full variable domain (remainder filled in from reference TRBV29-1 and TRBJ2-5): SAVISQKPSRDICQRGTSLTIQCQVDSQVTMMFWYRQQPGQSLTLIATANQGSEATYESGFVIDKFPISRPNLTFSTLTVSNMSPEDSSIYLCSVEASLAGAGETQYFGPGTRLLVL.

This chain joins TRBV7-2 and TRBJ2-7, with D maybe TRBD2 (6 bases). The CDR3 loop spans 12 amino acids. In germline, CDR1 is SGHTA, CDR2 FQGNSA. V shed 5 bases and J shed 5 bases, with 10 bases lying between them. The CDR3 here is CASSPSGDEQYF. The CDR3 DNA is TGTGCCAGCAGCCCCTCGGGGGACGAGCAGTACTTC.

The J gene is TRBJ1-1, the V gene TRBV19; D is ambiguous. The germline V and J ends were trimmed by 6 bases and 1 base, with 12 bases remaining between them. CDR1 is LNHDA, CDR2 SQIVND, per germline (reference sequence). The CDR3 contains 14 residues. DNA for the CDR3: TGTGCCAGTAGATACCCGGAGGGGAACACTGAAGCTTTCTTT. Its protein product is CASRYPEGNTEAFF.

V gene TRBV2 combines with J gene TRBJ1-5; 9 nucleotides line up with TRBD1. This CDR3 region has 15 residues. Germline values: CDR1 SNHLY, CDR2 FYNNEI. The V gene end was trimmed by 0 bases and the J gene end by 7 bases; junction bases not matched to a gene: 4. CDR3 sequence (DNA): TGTGCCAGCAGTGAAGCGGGACAGGGATGGCAGCCCCAGCATTTT. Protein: CASSEAGQGWQPQHF.